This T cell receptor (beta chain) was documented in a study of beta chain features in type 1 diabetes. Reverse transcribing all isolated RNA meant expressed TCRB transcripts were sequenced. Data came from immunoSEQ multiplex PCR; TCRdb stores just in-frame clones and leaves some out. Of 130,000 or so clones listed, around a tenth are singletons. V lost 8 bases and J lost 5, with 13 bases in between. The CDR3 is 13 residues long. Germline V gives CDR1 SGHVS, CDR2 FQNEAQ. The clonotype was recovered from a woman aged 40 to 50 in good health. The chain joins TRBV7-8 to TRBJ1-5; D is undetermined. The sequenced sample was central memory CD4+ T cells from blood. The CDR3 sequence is CASSGGGHQPQHF. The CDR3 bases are TGTGCCAGCTCAGGAGGTGGGCATCAGCCCCAGCATTTT.